This TCR beta chain came from a study of blood T cell repertoires in COVID-19. Study-level information: Sites across the United States, Italy and Spain contributed samples from acute and convalescent COVID-19. Sources were T cells, B-cell-depleted T cells, or PBMCs; the material itself was cDNA or gDNA.

Here immunoSEQ multiplex PCR was the method, and the copy in TCRdb shows in-frame clones only, minus some. The sample has around 150,000 clones; approximately 88% are singletons. The specimen sequenced was peripheral blood. The TCR originated in a man in his sixties with acute or convalescent COVID-19.

CDR3 loop: CSVVYSADTQYF. CDR3 bases: TGCAGCGTTGTGTATTCTGCAGATACGCAGTATTTT. The chain employs TRBV29-1 and TRBJ2-3, with D unresolved. This CDR3 has 12 amino acids. Germline V lookup: CDR1 SQVTM, CDR2 ANQGSEA. The V and J ends lost 4 bases and 4 bases respectively, with 9 bases between them.